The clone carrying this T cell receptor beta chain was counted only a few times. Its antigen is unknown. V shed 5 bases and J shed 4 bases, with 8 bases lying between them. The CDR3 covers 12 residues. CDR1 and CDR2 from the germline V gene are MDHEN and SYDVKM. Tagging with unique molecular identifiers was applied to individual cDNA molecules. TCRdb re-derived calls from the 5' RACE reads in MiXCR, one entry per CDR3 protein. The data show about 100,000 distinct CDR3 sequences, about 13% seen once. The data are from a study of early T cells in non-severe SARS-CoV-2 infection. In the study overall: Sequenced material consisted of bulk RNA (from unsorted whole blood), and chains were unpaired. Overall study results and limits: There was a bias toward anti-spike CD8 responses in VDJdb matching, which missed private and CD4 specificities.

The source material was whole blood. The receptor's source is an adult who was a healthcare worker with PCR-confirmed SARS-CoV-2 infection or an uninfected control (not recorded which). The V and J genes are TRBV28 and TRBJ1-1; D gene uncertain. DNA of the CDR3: TGTGCCAGCAGTGAGCGTGTCACTGAAGCTTTCTTT. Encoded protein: CASSERVTEAFF. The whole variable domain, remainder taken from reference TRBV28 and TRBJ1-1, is DVKVTQSSRYLVKRTGEKVFLECVQDMDHENMFWYRQDPGLGLRLIYFSYDVKMKEKGDIPEGYSVSREKKERFSLILESASTNQTSMYLCASSERVTEAFFGQGTRLTVV.